This TCR beta chain is from a study of blood T cell repertoires in COVID-19. Turning to the study itself: Whether acute or convalescent, the COVID-19 samples came from the United States, Italy and Spain. PBMCs, B-cell-depleted T cells, or T cells provided the cDNA or gDNA that made up the material.

Authors' analysis steps: Using reference gene primer amplification, nucleated cell counts were estimated. The method was immunoSEQ multiplex PCR; TCRdb's version includes in-frame clones alone and lacks a portion of them. The V and J calls and the clone size are those of that table, but D and trimming were determined from the DNA. The table includes roughly 700,000 clones, 90% detected once. Per the germline V gene, CDR1 is SEHNR and CDR2 is FQNEAQ (reference sequence). The CDR3 extends over 12 amino acids. V dropped 8 bases and J dropped 12; count of bases not matched to a gene: 9. J is TRBJ2-1 and V is TRBV7-9, with 8 bases fitting TRBD2. This receptor was taken from a woman under 30 with acute or convalescent COVID-19. The sample comprised peripheral blood. The CDR3: CASHERGRAQFF. CDR3 in DNA: TGTGCCAGCCATGAGCGGGGGCGTGCGCAGTTCTTC. The variable domain in full, completed from reference TRBV7-9 and TRBJ2-1, reads DTGVSQNPRHKITKRGQNVTFRCDPISEHNRLYWYRQTLGQGPEFLTYFQNEAQLEKSRLLSDRFSAERPKGSFSTLEIQRTEQGDSAMYLCASHERGRAQFFGPGTRLTVL.